A selection of T cell receptor beta chains follows, all from one sample in a study of blood T cell repertoires in COVID-19. Here immunoSEQ multiplex PCR was the method, and the copy in TCRdb shows in-frame clones only, minus some. There are under 300,000 clones in the sample; approximately 90% occur only once, and 3.7% lies in the top ten. Sequencing was performed on peripheral blood. These receptors originate from a woman between 40 and 55 years old with acute or convalescent COVID-19. The CDR3 runs from the conserved cysteine through the conserved F or W. The order of the fields is V gene, J gene, clone size, D gene, CDR3 DNA, CDR3 protein. The D gene is left open where the match is weak. Clone sizes are given selectively: once, few, many, or a class where the clone is expanded.

>TRBV19|TRBJ1-5|-|-
TGTGCCAGTAGTATGGGAGGATTTCAGCCCCAGCATTTT
CASSMGGFQPQHF
>TRBV27|TRBJ1-2|-|TRBD1
TGTGCCAGCTCCGGGACAGGGTACTATGGCTACACCTTC
CASSGTGYYGYTF
>TRBV5-8|TRBJ2-2|-|-
TGTGCCAGCAGCTTGGTAGCCCCGAACACCGGGGAGCTGTTTTTT
CASSLVAPNTGELFF
>TRBV30|TRBJ1-2|-|-
TGTGCCTGGAGTTACGGAACAGGTCGTTTCGGTAGCACCTTC
CAWSYGTGRFGSTF
>TRBV5-5|TRBJ1-5|-|-
TGTGCCAGCAGCCCATCCCCGGCCAGGGTCTATAATCAGCCCCAGCATTTT
CASSPSPARVYNQPQHF
>TRBV7-8|TRBJ2-1|-|TRBD2
TGTGCCAGCAGCCTGGGGCGGCTAGCGGGGCTGGGGGGTTACAATGAGCAGTTCTTC
CASSLGRLAGLGGYNEQFF
>TRBV20-1|TRBJ2-3|once|-
TGCAGTGCTAGGAGGGCAGATACGCAGTATTTT
CSARRADTQYF
>TRBV5-1|TRBJ2-2|once|TRBD1
TGCGCCAGCTCCGGACAGGGCACGAACACCGGGGAGCTGTTTTTT
CASSGQGTNTGELFF
>TRBV11-2|TRBJ1-2|-|-
TGTGCCAGCAGCCCGACAGGCTCCTATGGCTACACCTTC
CASSPTGSYGYTF
>TRBV29-1|TRBJ2-1|-|TRBD1
TGCAGCGTGGACCCAGGCAGGGGGCGTCCCTACAATGAGCAGTTCTTC
CSVDPGRGRPYNEQFF
>TRBV27|TRBJ2-2|once|TRBD2
TGTGCCAGCAGTTTCCTCGGACTAGGGACCCCCGCCGGGGAGCTGTTTTTT
CASSFLGLGTPAGELFF
>TRBV3-1/TRBV3-2|TRBJ1-1|-|-
TGTGCCAGCAGCCCACGAACGGGGTCAAACACTGAAGCTTTCTTT
CASSPRTGSNTEAFF
>TRBV6-1|TRBJ2-1|-|-
TGTGCCAGCAGTGAAGCATTTATCCGCCGGGTTAGCTACAATGAGCAGTTCTTC
CASSEAFIRRVSYNEQFF
>TRBV7-9|TRBJ1-5|-|-
TGTGCCAGCAGATCCGGGAGGGACAATCAGCCCCAGCATTTT
CASRSGRDNQPQHF
>TRBV7-9|TRBJ1-5|-|-
TGTGCCAGCAGCTCTACAGGGACGGATAATCAGCCCCAGCATTTT
CASSSTGTDNQPQHF
>TRBV12-3/TRBV12-4|TRBJ1-3|-|-
TGTGCCAGCGGAAGACAGTATGGAAACACCATATATTTT
CASGRQYGNTIYF
>TRBV6-5|TRBJ1-2|-|TRBD1
TGTGCCACCCGGGACAGGGAGGGTTATGGCTACACCTTC
CATRDREGYGYTF
>TRBV2|TRBJ2-3|-|-
TGTGCCAGCGGGGGGCGGGGGAGCACAGATACGCAGTATTTT
CASGGRGSTDTQYF
>TRBV2|TRBJ2-5|-|TRBD2
TGTGCCAGCTCACACGGGACTAGCGGGGCCCCTCCTGACTTC
CASSHGTSGAPPDF
>TRBV10-3|TRBJ1-1|-|-
TGTGCCATCAGTCCCTTATTGGGAGACCACATGAACACTGAAGCTTTCTTT
CAISPLLGDHMNTEAFF
>TRBV5-6|TRBJ1-1|-|-
TGTGCCAGCAGCTACGGGACACTCGGTCGAGCTTTCTTT
CASSYGTLGRAFF
>TRBV30|TRBJ1-5|few|-
TGTGCCTGGAGTGTGCAGGGCAATCAGCCCCAGCATTTT
CAWSVQGNQPQHF
>TRBV11-2|TRBJ2-5|-|-
TGTGCCAGCAGCTCTCCCCCCAGCGTCCAAGAGACCCAGTACTTC
CASSSPPSVQETQYF
>TRBV4-2|TRBJ1-3|-|-
TGTGCCAGCAGCCATACAGGGTCTGGAAACACCATATATTTT
CASSHTGSGNTIYF
>TRBV6-1|TRBJ1-5|-|-
TGTGCCAGCAGTGAAGTAGGAACAGAATATCAGCCCCAGCATTTT
CASSEVGTEYQPQHF
>TRBV11-2|TRBJ2-5|-|-
TGTGCCAGCAGCTTAGATCAGGACAGCCAAGAGACCCAGTACTTC
CASSLDQDSQETQYF
>TRBV2|TRBJ1-2|-|-
TGTGCCAGCACCCTCTACCCAGGGTTGGCTGGCTACACCTTC
CASTLYPGLAGYTF
>TRBV24-1|TRBJ1-2|-|-
TGTGCCACCAGTCCGCGGGGGGTCCCGATCTATGGCTACACCTTC
CATSPRGVPIYGYTF
>TRBV4-2|TRBJ2-6|-|-
TGTGCCAGCAGTCCCGAGGGCGGGGCGAGGTCTGGGGCCAACGTCCTGACTTTC
CASSPEGGARSGANVLTF
>TRBV24-1|TRBJ2-1|-|-
TGTGCCACCAGGGAAAGTTATGGGGAGATAGCCGGCAATGAGCAGTTCTTC
CATRESYGEIAGNEQFF
>TRBV6-5|TRBJ1-2|-|TRBD1
TGTGCCAGCAATCCAGGGGGATTGGGCGGCTACACCTTC
CASNPGGLGGYTF
>TRBV4-1|TRBJ1-2|-|-
TGCGCCAGCAGCCAAGAAGAGGATGGGCGGAGGGGCTACACCTTC
CASSQEEDGRRGYTF
>TRBV24-1|TRBJ2-3|-|TRBD1
TGTGCCACCAGTGATGCAGGGGGAGATACGCAGTATTTT
CATSDAGGDTQYF
>TRBV2|TRBJ1-1|-|TRBD1
TGTGCCAGCAGCCTACAGGGGGGGAACACTGAAGCTTTCTTT
CASSLQGGNTEAFF
>TRBV7-9|TRBJ1-6|-|-
TGTGCCAGCAGCGCCAATGGGGCCAATTCACCCCTCCACTTT
CASSANGANSPLHF
>TRBV2|TRBJ2-1|-|TRBD1
TGTGCCAGCAGTGTAGCAGGACAGGGGGCTTCGGGTTCCTACAATGAGCAGTTCTTC
CASSVAGQGASGSYNEQFF
>TRBV6-5|TRBJ1-2|once|TRBD1
TGTGCCAGCAGTTATCAGGGGGCCCACTATGGCTACACCTTC
CASSYQGAHYGYTF
>TRBV9|TRBJ2-1|-|TRBD2
TGTGCCAGCGGAATAGCGGGGGGCCTGTACAATGAGCAGTTCTTC
CASGIAGGLYNEQFF
>TRBV4-2|TRBJ2-1|-|TRBD2
TGTGCCAGCAGCCAAGATATGCGACTAGCGGGGGGGCGGGATGAGCAGTTCTTC
CASSQDMRLAGGRDEQFF
>TRBV7-9|TRBJ1-2|-|TRBD1
TGTGCCTGGGACAGGGAGAACTATGGCTACACCTTC
CAWDRENYGYTF
>TRBV5-1|TRBJ1-1|-|-
TGCGCCAGCAGCTTATCAGGGGAGCGCGCTGAAGCTTTCTTT
CASSLSGERAEAFF
>TRBV5-4|TRBJ1-2|-|-
TGTGCCAGCAGCTTGGAAGGGGATAATGACTATGGCTACACCTTC
CASSLEGDNDYGYTF
>TRBV27|TRBJ1-2|-|-
TGTGCCAGCAGTTTACCCCCTTGGGCAGGGCTCGGCGCAGCTAACTATGGCTACACCTTC
CASSLPPWAGLGAANYGYTF
>TRBV10-3|TRBJ2-5|-|-
TGTGCCATCAGTGACTCGCGCAGGTCTCCTCAAGAGACCCAGTACTTC
CAISDSRRSPQETQYF
>TRBV10-1|TRBJ2-2|-|TRBD1
TGCGCCAGCAGTGAGTCGACTGGACAGGGGCCGAACACCGGGGAGCTGTTTTTT
CASSESTGQGPNTGELFF
>TRBV5-1|TRBJ2-2|-|-
TGCGCCAGCAGCTTGGAGGAGGCCCTCACCGGGGAGCTGTTTTTT
CASSLEEALTGELFF
>TRBV6-2/TRBV6-3|TRBJ1-2|once|-
TGTGCCAGCAGTTACTCGAGTACAGGACGTGGCTACACCTTC
CASSYSSTGRGYTF
>TRBV6-5|TRBJ1-1|-|-
TGTGCCAGCAGTTACTCGGACAGAAACACTGAAGCTTTCTTT
CASSYSDRNTEAFF
>TRBV9|TRBJ2-6|-|TRBD1
TGTGCCAGCAGGCAGGGGGCAGGGGCCAACGTCCTGACTTTC
CASRQGAGANVLTF
>TRBV19|TRBJ2-1|-|TRBD2
TGTGCCAGTAGTTTCCTGGGACTAGCGGATCACAATGAGCAGTTCTTC
CASSFLGLADHNEQFF
>TRBV9|TRBJ2-2|-|-
TGTGCCAGCAGCGCCAAAACAGCACAACCCGGGGAGCTGTTTTTT
CASSAKTAQPGELFF
>TRBV12-3/TRBV12-4|TRBJ2-5|-|TRBD2
TGTGCCACCCGGGGGGGGGCTCGAGAGACCCAGTACTTC
CATRGGARETQYF
>TRBV11-2|TRBJ1-2|once|-
TGTGCCAGCAGCTTATCCCCAGGGCTCTATGGCTACACCTTC
CASSLSPGLYGYTF
>TRBV14|TRBJ2-1|-|TRBD1
TGTGCCAGCAGCCAAGATGGGGGGACAGGGGGAAAAATAAGGTCCTACAATGAGCAGTTCTTC
CASSQDGGTGGKIRSYNEQFF